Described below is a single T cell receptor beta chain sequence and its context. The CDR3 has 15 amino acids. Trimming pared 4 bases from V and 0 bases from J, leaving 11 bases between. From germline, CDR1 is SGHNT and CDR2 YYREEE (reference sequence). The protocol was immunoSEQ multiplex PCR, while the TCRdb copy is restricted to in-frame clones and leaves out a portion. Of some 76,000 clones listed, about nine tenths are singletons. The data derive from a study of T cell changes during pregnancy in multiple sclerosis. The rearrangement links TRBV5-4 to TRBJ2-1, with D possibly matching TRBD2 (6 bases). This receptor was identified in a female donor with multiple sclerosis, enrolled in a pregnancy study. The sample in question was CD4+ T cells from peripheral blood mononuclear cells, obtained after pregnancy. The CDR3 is CASSRAGSSYNEQFF. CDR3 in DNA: TGTGCCAGCAGCCGGGCGGGAAGCTCCTACAATGAGCAGTTCTTC.